Listed below are T cell receptor beta chains from one sample, sequenced in a study of siplizumab effects on memory and regulatory T cells. Clones were sequenced by immunoSEQ multiplex PCR, and TCRdb holds only the in-frame ones, with some missing. Seen here are over 35,000 clones, 70% to 90% observed once, and the top ten hold less than 0.3%. Sequencing used naive CD4+ T cells sorted from blood. These receptors all stem from a human donor in good health. Each CDR3 is given with its conserved first and last residue. The order of the fields is clone size, D gene, J gene, V gene, CDR3 DNA, CDR3 protein. The D gene is left open where the match is weak. Where a row states a size, it is once, few, many or the class of an expanded clone; other rows omit it.

clone_size: .
d_call: TRBD1
j_call: TRBJ2-7
v_call: TRBV10-3
cdr3_nt: TGTGCCATCAGTGAGTCGGTTCCAGGGGGCCTATACGAGCAGTACTTC
cdr3_aa: CAISESVPGGLYEQYF

clone_size: .
d_call: .
j_call: TRBJ1-1
v_call: TRBV5-6
cdr3_nt: TGTGCCAGCAGCTTCAGGTTCACTGAAGCTTTCTTT
cdr3_aa: CASSFRFTEAFF

clone_size: .
d_call: TRBD1
j_call: TRBJ2-5
v_call: TRBV5-1
cdr3_nt: TGCGCCAGCAGCTTGGGGGCCGGGACAGGGGAAGAGACCCAGTACTTC
cdr3_aa: CASSLGAGTGEETQYF

clone_size: .
d_call: .
j_call: TRBJ1-2
v_call: TRBV7-9
cdr3_nt: TGTGCCAGCAGCTTGGACCCGCAGGTCTATGGCTACACCTTC
cdr3_aa: CASSLDPQVYGYTF

clone_size: .
d_call: TRBD1
j_call: TRBJ2-3
v_call: TRBV6-4
cdr3_nt: TGTGCCAGCAGTGACTCGCCGGGACAGGGAACAGATACGCAGTATTTT
cdr3_aa: CASSDSPGQGTDTQYF

clone_size: .
d_call: .
j_call: TRBJ2-6
v_call: TRBV6-5
cdr3_nt: TGTGCCAGCAGTTACGGGGGTGGGGCCAACGTCCTGACTTTC
cdr3_aa: CASSYGGGANVLTF

clone_size: .
d_call: TRBD2
j_call: TRBJ2-5
v_call: TRBV6-1
cdr3_nt: TGTGCCAGCAGTGAATTGTCTAGCGGGAGAATAGTAAGGGAGACCCAGTACTTC
cdr3_aa: CASSELSSGRIVRETQYF

clone_size: .
d_call: TRBD1
j_call: TRBJ1-2
v_call: TRBV10-3
cdr3_nt: TGTGCCATCAGGAGAAATACCGGGACAGGGGAAGGCTACACCTTC
cdr3_aa: CAIRRNTGTGEGYTF

clone_size: .
d_call: TRBD2
j_call: TRBJ2-5
v_call: TRBV10-3
cdr3_nt: TGTGCCATCAGTGAGTCGGGGACTAGCGGGAGGTACCAAGAGACCCAGTACTTC
cdr3_aa: CAISESGTSGRYQETQYF

clone_size: few
d_call: .
j_call: TRBJ1-2
v_call: TRBV7-9
cdr3_nt: TGTGCCAGCCGAACTTCAGAGGACTATGGCTACACCTTC
cdr3_aa: CASRTSEDYGYTF

clone_size: .
d_call: TRBD1
j_call: TRBJ2-6
v_call: TRBV15
cdr3_nt: TGTGCCACCAGCGGAACGACAGGGGGGCTATCTGGGGCCAACGTCCTGACTTTC
cdr3_aa: CATSGTTGGLSGANVLTF

clone_size: .
d_call: .
j_call: TRBJ1-3
v_call: TRBV7-8
cdr3_nt: TGTGCCAGCAGCTTAGGACCGGGAAACACCATATATTTT
cdr3_aa: CASSLGPGNTIYF

clone_size: once
d_call: .
j_call: TRBJ2-7
v_call: TRBV30
cdr3_nt: TGTGCCTGGAGTGGCTCCTACGAGCAGTACTTC
cdr3_aa: CAWSGSYEQYF

clone_size: .
d_call: .
j_call: TRBJ2-1
v_call: TRBV18
cdr3_nt: TGTGCCAGCTCACCAGCGGGCTCATACAATGAGCAGTTCTTC
cdr3_aa: CASSPAGSYNEQFF

clone_size: few
d_call: .
j_call: TRBJ1-2
v_call: TRBV6-6
cdr3_nt: TGTGCCAGCGAAGCAGGGGTCTATGGCTACACCTTC
cdr3_aa: CASEAGVYGYTF

clone_size: .
d_call: TRBD1
j_call: TRBJ2-1
v_call: TRBV6-6
cdr3_nt: TGTGCCAGCAGGACAAACCGGGACAGGAACAATGAGCAGTTCTTC
cdr3_aa: CASRTNRDRNNEQFF

clone_size: .
d_call: .
j_call: TRBJ2-3
v_call: TRBV6-5
cdr3_nt: TGTGCCAGCGGGAGAGATACGCAGTATTTT
cdr3_aa: CASGRDTQYF

clone_size: once
d_call: .
j_call: TRBJ2-5
v_call: TRBV7-2
cdr3_nt: TGTGCCAGCAGCCCCCCGGCAGTGCGAGAGACCCAGTACTTC
cdr3_aa: CASSPPAVRETQYF

clone_size: .
d_call: .
j_call: TRBJ2-7
v_call: TRBV30
cdr3_nt: TGTGCCTGGAGTAAGGGGACGGATTACTACGAGCAGTACTTC
cdr3_aa: CAWSKGTDYYEQYF

clone_size: .
d_call: .
j_call: TRBJ1-5
v_call: TRBV5-5
cdr3_nt: TGTGCCAGCAGCTTGAGTCGGGATTGGGGCAATCAGCCCCAGCATTTT
cdr3_aa: CASSLSRDWGNQPQHF

clone_size: .
d_call: .
j_call: TRBJ2-7
v_call: TRBV21-1
cdr3_nt: TGTGCCAGCAGTATGGGAGTGAGACAGGGGCCGCCCCGCTCCTACGAGCAGTACTTC
cdr3_aa: CASSMGVRQGPPRSYEQYF

clone_size: .
d_call: .
j_call: TRBJ2-7
v_call: TRBV7-2
cdr3_nt: TGTGCCAGCAGCTCCGACACCTACGAGCAGTACTTC
cdr3_aa: CASSSDTYEQYF

clone_size: .
d_call: .
j_call: TRBJ1-4
v_call: TRBV6-4
cdr3_nt: TGTGCCAGCAGCCTCGACCAGGAGGGGTATGAAAAACTGTTTTTT
cdr3_aa: CASSLDQEGYEKLFF

clone_size: .
d_call: .
j_call: TRBJ1-2
v_call: TRBV18
cdr3_nt: TGTGCCAGCTCACCAACTCTGACAGGAAACTATGGCTACACCTTC
cdr3_aa: CASSPTLTGNYGYTF

clone_size: .
d_call: TRBD1
j_call: TRBJ2-1
v_call: TRBV7-8
cdr3_nt: TGTGCCAGCAGCTTCCCCGACAGGGGGCTGATGGCGGGAGGTGGGTACAATGAGCAGTTCTTC
cdr3_aa: CASSFPDRGLMAGGGYNEQFF

clone_size: .
d_call: TRBD2
j_call: TRBJ2-2
v_call: TRBV19
cdr3_nt: TGTGCCAGTAGTATAGCGGGACTAGCGGGGAGAAGCAGGGAGCTGTTTTTT
cdr3_aa: CASSIAGLAGRSRELFF

clone_size: .
d_call: .
j_call: TRBJ1-2
v_call: TRBV9
cdr3_nt: TGTGCCAGCAGCGTAATGAGCCGCCGGGACTATGGCTACACCTTC
cdr3_aa: CASSVMSRRDYGYTF

clone_size: .
d_call: .
j_call: TRBJ1-3
v_call: TRBV2
cdr3_nt: TGTGCCAGCAGTGAACGGTGGGGCACCATATATTTT
cdr3_aa: CASSERWGTIYF

clone_size: .
d_call: TRBD1
j_call: TRBJ2-7
v_call: TRBV5-1
cdr3_nt: TGCGCCAGCAGCGGGGGACAGGGCAACGAGCAGTACTTC
cdr3_aa: CASSGGQGNEQYF

clone_size: .
d_call: .
j_call: TRBJ2-5
v_call: TRBV19
cdr3_nt: TGTGCCAGTAGTAACAACCAAGAGACCCAGTACTTC
cdr3_aa: CASSNNQETQYF

clone_size: .
d_call: TRBD2
j_call: TRBJ2-3
v_call: TRBV5-8
cdr3_nt: TGTGCCAGCAGCGTCACTAGCGGGAGATGGACAGATACGCAGTATTTT
cdr3_aa: CASSVTSGRWTDTQYF

clone_size: .
d_call: .
j_call: TRBJ1-1
v_call: TRBV6-5
cdr3_nt: TGTGCCAGCCTTAGGAACCAGAACACTGAAGCTTTCTTT
cdr3_aa: CASLRNQNTEAFF

clone_size: .
d_call: .
j_call: TRBJ1-1
v_call: TRBV5-1
cdr3_nt: TGCGCCACACAAGCGACAGGACTAGACACTGAAGCTTTCTTT
cdr3_aa: CATQATGLDTEAFF